This paragraph covers one T cell receptor beta chain sequence. Its antigen remains unidentified. This specimen comes from a study of Ad26.COV2.S vaccination and SARS-CoV-2 variants. Treatment noted: 19 received Ad26.COV2.S at low or high dose, single or two shots; several received placebo; per-sample allocation not given. Samples analyzed were those drawn on day 63 after the first vaccine or placebo injection. The method was immunoSEQ multiplex PCR; TCRdb's version includes in-frame clones alone and lacks a portion of them. The sample lists approximately 280,000 clones, more than 75% occurring once. Trimming took off 0 bases at V and 1 base at J, with 8 bases between the two ends. The CDR3 is 15 residues long. Germline lookup yields CDR1 SGHTA and CDR2 FQGTGA. Study-level results: Recipients of either vaccine or placebo displayed similar breadth of non-spike TCRs.

The receptor's source is a person between 18 and 60 years old who received the Ad26.COV2.S COVID-19 vaccine or a placebo. This chain connects TRBV7-3 to TRBJ2-3; perhaps TRBD2 as D (5 bases). Material: peripheral blood, obtained in a trial of Ad26.COV2.S vaccine versus placebo. This chain's CDR3 is CASSLTPGGTDTQYF. CDR3 bases: TGTGCCAGCAGCTTAACCCCCGGGGGCACAGATACGCAGTATTTT.